This T cell receptor (beta chain) is from a study of T cells in Graves' hyperthyroidism and ophthalmopathy. The CDR3 regions of TCR beta were amplified from RNA transcripts. Researchers ran a first-round RT-PCR on the TCR CDR3 using the HTBI primer set. TCRdb fed the multiplex PCR reads into MiXCR, producing one record per CDR3 protein. The data contain around 420,000 distinct CDR3 sequences, less than 20% of them seen just once; the ten biggest clones take up 7.5% to 8%. This clonotype was counted ten times or more. The specimen was blood. The sequence was collected from a woman under 30 with Graves' hyperthyroidism.

Written as DNA, the CDR3 is TGCAGTGCTAGACAGGGGGGCTCCATGAACACTGAAGCTTTCTTT. Translation: CSARQGGSMNTEAFF. V usage is TRBV20-1 and J usage is TRBJ1-1; 7 bases line up with TRBD1. This CDR3 comprises 15 residues. Germline trimming cut 2 bases from V and 0 bases from J; bases unmatched to any gene: 6. From germline, CDR1 is DFQATT and CDR2 SNEGSKA (reference sequence).